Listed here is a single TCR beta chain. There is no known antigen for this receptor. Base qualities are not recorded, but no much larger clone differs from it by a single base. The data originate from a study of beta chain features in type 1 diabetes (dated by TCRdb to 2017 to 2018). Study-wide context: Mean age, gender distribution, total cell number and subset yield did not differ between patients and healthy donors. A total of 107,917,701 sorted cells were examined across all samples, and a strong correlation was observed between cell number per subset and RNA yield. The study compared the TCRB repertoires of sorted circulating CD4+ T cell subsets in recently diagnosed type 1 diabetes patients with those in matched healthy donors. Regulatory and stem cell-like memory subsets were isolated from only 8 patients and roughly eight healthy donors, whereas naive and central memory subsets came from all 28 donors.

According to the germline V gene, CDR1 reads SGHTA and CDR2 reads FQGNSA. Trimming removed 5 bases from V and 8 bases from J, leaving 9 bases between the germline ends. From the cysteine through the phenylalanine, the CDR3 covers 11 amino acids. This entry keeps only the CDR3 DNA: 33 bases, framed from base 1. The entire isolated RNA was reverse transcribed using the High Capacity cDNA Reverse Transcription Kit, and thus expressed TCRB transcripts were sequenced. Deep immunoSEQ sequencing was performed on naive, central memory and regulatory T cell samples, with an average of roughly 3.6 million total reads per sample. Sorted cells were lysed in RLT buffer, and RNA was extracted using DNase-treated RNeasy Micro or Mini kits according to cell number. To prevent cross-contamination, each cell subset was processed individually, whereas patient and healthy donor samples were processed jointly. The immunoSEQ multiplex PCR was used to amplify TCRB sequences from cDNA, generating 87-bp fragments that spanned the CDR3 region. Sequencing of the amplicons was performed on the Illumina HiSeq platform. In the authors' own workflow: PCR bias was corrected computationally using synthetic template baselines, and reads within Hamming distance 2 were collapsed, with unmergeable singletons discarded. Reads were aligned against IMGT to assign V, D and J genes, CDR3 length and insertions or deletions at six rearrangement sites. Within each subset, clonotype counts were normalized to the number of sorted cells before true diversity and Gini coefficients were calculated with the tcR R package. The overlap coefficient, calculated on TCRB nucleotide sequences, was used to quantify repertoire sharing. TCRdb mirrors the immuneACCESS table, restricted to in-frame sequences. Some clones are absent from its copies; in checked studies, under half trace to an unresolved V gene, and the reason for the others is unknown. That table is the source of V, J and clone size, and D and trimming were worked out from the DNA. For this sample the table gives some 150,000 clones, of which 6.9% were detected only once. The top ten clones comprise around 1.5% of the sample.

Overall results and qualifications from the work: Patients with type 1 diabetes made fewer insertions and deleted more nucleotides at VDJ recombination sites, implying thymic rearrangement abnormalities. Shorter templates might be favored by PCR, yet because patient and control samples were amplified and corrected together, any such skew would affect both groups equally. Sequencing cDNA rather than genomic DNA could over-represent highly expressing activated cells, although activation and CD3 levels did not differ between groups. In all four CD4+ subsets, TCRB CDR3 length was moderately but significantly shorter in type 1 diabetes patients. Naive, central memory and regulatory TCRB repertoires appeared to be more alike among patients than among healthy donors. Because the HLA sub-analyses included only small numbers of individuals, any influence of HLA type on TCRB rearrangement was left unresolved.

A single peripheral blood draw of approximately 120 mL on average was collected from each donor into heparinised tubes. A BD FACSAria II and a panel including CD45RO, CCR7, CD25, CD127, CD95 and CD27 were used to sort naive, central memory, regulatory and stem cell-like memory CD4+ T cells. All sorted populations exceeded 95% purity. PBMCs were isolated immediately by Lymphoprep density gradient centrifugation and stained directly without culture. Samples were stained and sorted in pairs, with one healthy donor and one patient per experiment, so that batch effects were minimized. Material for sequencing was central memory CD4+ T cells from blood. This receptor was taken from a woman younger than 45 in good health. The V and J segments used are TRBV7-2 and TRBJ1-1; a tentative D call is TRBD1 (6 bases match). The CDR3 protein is CASSRQVEAFF. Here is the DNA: TGTGCCAGCAGCCGACAGGTGGAAGCTTTCTTT.